The 25 T cell receptor beta chains reported below all come from one sample, sequenced in a study of vaccination effects on CD4 cells after COVID-19. Their target antigens are unknown. The repertoire was sequenced with immunoSEQ multiplex PCR; TCRdb's copy has only in-frame clones and lacks some. The profile covers some 40,000 clones, with around two thirds appearing a single time and 15% to 20% taken by the ten largest. Expansion with viral peptide pools was applied to antigen-specific CD4+ T cells by the ViraFEST assay prior to sequencing. After less than 11 days in culture, the CD4+ T cells were isolated. The person was diagnosed with PCR-confirmed SARS-CoV-2 infection between March and December 2020. The specimen comprised CD4+ T cells from PBMCs cultured with HCoV-NL63 spike peptides, sampled before COVID-19 vaccination. These receptors came from a human donor who had a prior SARS-CoV-2 infection.

This clone was found a few times. The chain employs TRBV30 and TRBJ2-6; D is unclear. V shed 6 bases and J shed 0 bases, with 3 bases lying between them. Germline CDR1 and CDR2: GTSNPN and SVGIG (reference sequence). The CDR3 sequence is 12 residues long. CDR3 bases: TGTGCCTGCTACTCTGGGGCCAACGTCCTGACTTTC. Its protein product is CACYSGANVLTF. Together with reference TRBV30 and TRBJ2-6, the CDR3 gives the full variable domain: SQTIHQWPATLVQPVGSPLSLECTVEGTSNPNLYWYRQAAGRGLQLLFYSVGIGQISSEVPQNLSASRPQDRQFILSSKKLLLSDSGFYLCACYSGANVLTFGAGSRLTVL.

This clone appeared once. This chain uses TRBV5-1 with TRBJ2-1; 7 nucleotides line up with TRBD1. CDR3 length: 16 residues. Germline-derived CDR1 and CDR2 are SGHRS and YFSETQ. V trimming: 0 bases; J trimming: 2 bases; junction bases outside the gene matches: 5. CDR3 amino acids: CASSLGGGNPYNEQFF. Here the CDR3 DNA reads TGCGCCAGCAGCTTGGGAGGGGGCAACCCCTACAATGAGCAGTTCTTC.

This clone was found a few times. This sequence joins TRBV12-3 or TRBV12-4 and TRBJ2-5; the D is unclear. CDR3 length: 12 amino acids. Trimming pared 3 bases from V and 4 bases from J, leaving 6 bases between. The CDR3 reads CASSLLAETQYF. The DNA for the CDR3 is TGTGCCAGCAGTTTGTTAGCAGAGACCCAGTACTTC.

The genes are TRBV3-1 (or the pseudogene TRBV3-2) and TRBJ2-1; D might be TRBD1 or TRBD2, each matching 5 bases. The CDR3 is 15 residues long. The V gene's germline CDR1 is LGHDT and CDR2 YNNKEL (reference sequence). Trimming took 4 bases from V and 0 from J, leaving 10 bases between them. CDR3 amino acids: CASSPGPSSYNEQFF. The CDR3 DNA reads TGTGCCAGCAGCCCGGGGCCGAGCTCCTACAATGAGCAGTTCTTC.

The chain uses TRBV7-3 and TRBJ2-5, with D uncertain. From germline, CDR1 is SGHTA and CDR2 FQGTGA. This CDR3 is built from 15 residues. V was cut by 3 bases and J by 1 base, with 12 bases left in between. CDR3 sequence: CASSLMGGPQETQYF. As DNA, the CDR3 is TGTGCCAGCAGCTTGATGGGCGGACCCCAAGAGACCCAGTACTTC. Using reference TRBV7-3 and TRBJ2-5 for the parts outside the CDR3, the full variable domain is GAGVSQTPSNKVTEKGKYVELRCDPISGHTALYWYRQSLGQGPEFLIYFQGTGAADDSGLPNDRFFAVRPEGSVSTLKIQRTERGDSAVYLCASSLMGGPQETQYFGPGTRLLVL.

The sample holds a few counts of this clone. The chain has TRBV10-3 and TRBJ1-2, with D perhaps matching TRBD1 (6 bases). Trimming removed 1 base at V and 7 bases at J, with 16 bases between. This CDR3 is 15 amino acids long. CDR1 and CDR2 from the germline V gene are ENHRY and SYGVKD. In nucleotides, the CDR3 is TGTGCCATCAGTGAGTACCTCTCGCAGGGGCTTGGCTACACCTTC. This translates into CAISEYLSQGLGYTF.

This clone was found a few times. The gene calls are TRBV10-3 and TRBJ2-1, with a possible D match to TRBD2 (6 bases). CDR3 length: 14 residues. CDR1 ENHRY and CDR2 SYGVKD come from the germline V gene. Between the trimmed V and J ends, which lost 0 bases and 8 bases, there was a span of 11 bases. CDR3 residues: CAISESNGEDEQFF. CDR3 sequence (DNA): TGTGCCATCAGTGAGTCGAATGGGGAGGATGAGCAGTTCTTC.

This clone was counted only a few times. V and J are TRBV10-3 and TRBJ2-5, with 15 bases lining up with TRBD2. This CDR3 contains 18 residues. The ends lost 3 bases at V and 1 base at J; junction bases unmatched: 6. The V gene's germline CDR1 is ENHRY and CDR2 SYGVKD. The CDR3 nucleotides are TGTGCCATCAGTGACCCGGGACTAGCGGGGGGCCCCCAAGAGACCCAGTACTTC. As protein: CAISDPGLAGGPQETQYF.

This chain connects TRBV25-1 to TRBJ2-1; D unresolved. This CDR3 region has 14 residues. Germline V gene sequence: CDR1 MGHDK, CDR2 SYGVNS. V shed 1 base and J shed 4 bases, with 8 bases lying between them. CDR3 amino acids: CASSESPEYNEQFF. In nucleotides, the CDR3 is TGTGCCAGCAGTGAATCCCCGGAGTACAATGAGCAGTTCTTC.

The chain is built from TRBV3-1 (or the pseudogene TRBV3-2) and TRBJ2-3; the match to TRBD2 covers 8 bases. From germline, CDR1 is LGHDT and CDR2 YNNKEL (reference sequence). With 1 base clipped from V and 2 bases from J, the junction kept 5 bases outside the gene matches. CDR3 length: 16 residues. The CDR3 region is CASSQASGLNTDTQYF. In nucleotides, the CDR3 is TGTGCCAGCAGCCAAGCTAGCGGGCTTAACACAGATACGCAGTATTTT.

The J gene is TRBJ2-2, the V gene TRBV7-9; TRBD2 matches 7 bases. The CDR3 is 19 residues long. V shed 11 bases, J shed 0 bases, and the junction held 21 bases outside the gene matches. Germline CDR1 is SEHNR and CDR2 is FQNEAQ (reference sequence). The CDR3 protein is CAGYNREDSGQTNTGELFF. CDR3 DNA sequence: TGTGCCGGATACAATCGGGAGGATAGCGGGCAGACGAACACCGGGGAGCTGTTTTTT. The entire variable domain, with the rest obtained from reference TRBV7-9 and TRBJ2-2, is as follows: DTGVSQNPRHKITKRGQNVTFRCDPISEHNRLYWYRQTLGQGPEFLTYFQNEAQLEKSRLLSDRFSAERPKGSFSTLEIQRTEQGDSAMYLCAGYNREDSGQTNTGELFFGEGSRLTVL.

The chain joins TRBV7-9 to TRBJ2-7, with no clear D. The CDR3 has 12 amino acids. Deletions cut 5 bases from V and 5 bases from J, with 10 bases between. Germline V lookup: CDR1 SEHNR, CDR2 FQNEAQ (reference sequence). CDR3 in amino acids: CASSPSSHEQYF. CDR3 sequence (DNA): TGTGCCAGCAGCCCCAGTTCCCACGAGCAGTACTTC. Based on the CDR3 plus reference TRBV7-9 and TRBJ2-7, the full variable domain is DTGVSQNPRHKITKRGQNVTFRCDPISEHNRLYWYRQTLGQGPEFLTYFQNEAQLEKSRLLSDRFSAERPKGSFSTLEIQRTEQGDSAMYLCASSPSSHEQYFGPGTRLTVT.

The rearrangement links TRBV10-3 to TRBJ1-5; the D is unclear. The CDR3 totals 14 residues. V lost 0 bases and J lost 0, with 3 bases in between. CDR1 is ENHRY and CDR2 is SYGVKD in the germline V gene. The CDR3 loop is CAISESRSNQPQHF. DNA for the CDR3: TGTGCCATCAGTGAGTCACGTAGCAATCAGCCCCAGCATTTT.

V and J are TRBV4-3 and TRBJ1-2, with D possibly being TRBD1 (5 bases). The germline V and J ends were trimmed by 0 bases and 7 bases, with 12 bases remaining between them. Germline CDR1 LGHNA, CDR2 YSLEER. The CDR3 spans 14 residues. This CDR3 reads CASSQDNSGLGYTF. In nucleotides, the CDR3 is TGCGCCAGCAGCCAAGATAACTCAGGGCTTGGCTACACCTTC.

This sequence joins TRBV4-3 and TRBJ2-6; the match to TRBD2 covers 12 bases. The CDR3 is made up of 20 amino acids. V dropped 3 bases and J dropped 0; count of bases not matched to a gene: 9. Germline V gene data show CDR1 as LGHNA and CDR2 as YSLEER. The CDR3: CASSHPGTSGSSSGANVLTF. CDR3 DNA: TGCGCCAGCAGCCATCCTGGGACTAGCGGGTCGAGCTCTGGGGCCAACGTCCTGACTTTC.

Notes on this clone: An end of the junction does not agree with germline; a read error may underlie this. The chain recombines TRBV7-7 with TRBJ2-5; D may be TRBD1 (5 bases). The CDR3 is made up of 15 amino acids. The germline gives CDR1 SSHAT, CDR2 FNYEAQ (reference sequence). The CDR3 here is CASSAGPQGQETQYF. The CDR3 DNA follows: TGTGCTAGCAGCGCCGGGCCCCAGGGACAAGAGACCCAGTACTTC.

The V and J genes are TRBV7-8 and TRBJ2-1; the match to TRBD2 covers 7 bases. Germline V gene lookup returns CDR1 SGHVS and CDR2 FQNEAQ. The trim removed 5 bases at V and 2 bases at J, leaving 0 bases unmatched. The CDR3 runs 13 residues. CDR3 residues: CASSSGTYNEQFF. CDR3 nucleotide sequence: TGTGCCAGCAGCAGCGGGACCTACAATGAGCAGTTCTTC.

The DNA for the CDR3 is TGCGCCAGCAGCTCTAGCCCGGGACTAGCGGGAATAGATACGCAGTATTTT. It yields the protein CASSSSPGLAGIDTQYF. The chain employs TRBV5-1 and TRBJ2-3, with 13 bases lining up with TRBD2. The junction had 9 bases not matched to a gene; V was cut back by 3 bases and J by 5 bases. This CDR3 region has 17 residues. Germline loops: CDR1 SGHRS, CDR2 YFSETQ.

The rearrangement uses TRBV6-1 and TRBJ2-3; 7 nucleotides match TRBD2. Germline V gives CDR1 MNHNS, CDR2 SASEGT. V lost 6 bases, J lost 3 bases, and 3 bases stayed unmatched. CDR3 length: 13 residues. In DNA form, the CDR3 reads TGTGCCAGCAGGTTAGCGGGTACAGATACGCAGTATTTT. Encoded protein: CASRLAGTDTQYF.

The V gene is TRBV15, the J gene TRBJ1-2; D remains ambiguous. The CDR3 spans 13 residues. The ends were cut back, 4 bases at V and 3 bases at J, with 9 bases in the middle. Germline assignment: CDR1 LNHNV and CDR2 YYDKDF (reference sequence). The CDR3 protein is CATSNRIDYGYTF. The CDR3 nucleotides read TGTGCCACCAGCAACCGGATCGACTATGGCTACACCTTC.

The V call is TRBV6-1, the J call TRBJ1-2; tentative D call: TRBD1 (5 bases). Germline V gene data show CDR1 as MNHNS and CDR2 as SASEGT. V lost 1 base, J lost 5 bases, and 14 bases lay in between. The CDR3 sequence is 15 residues long. In DNA, the CDR3 is TGTGCCAGCAGTGAAGGGAGGGGCCGAGGTTATGGCTACACCTTC. It encodes CASSEGRGRGYGYTF.

The genes are TRBV4-3 and TRBJ2-3; D tentatively fits TRBD1 or TRBD2 (5 bases each). V shed 4 bases and J shed 7 bases, with 9 bases lying between them. The germline CDR1 and CDR2 sequences are LGHNA and YSLEER. The CDR3 runs 12 residues. The CDR3 protein is CASSPRGYTQYF. The DNA for the CDR3 is TGCGCCAGCAGCCCTCGGGGCTATACGCAGTATTTT.

Here the CDR3 reads CASSSLIPRDLSYNEQFF. CDR3 in DNA: TGTGCCAGCAGCTCTCTTATTCCCCGGGACCTCTCCTACAATGAGCAGTTCTTC. The chain is built from TRBV7-2 and TRBJ2-1, with D perhaps matching TRBD1 or TRBD2 (5 bases each). The V gene's germline CDR1 is SGHTA and CDR2 FQGNSA. V dropped 4 bases and J dropped 0 bases, with 19 bases sitting between them. The CDR3 sequence is 18 residues long.

The CDR3 protein is CASSYHYEQYF. CDR3 nucleotide sequence: TGTGCCAGCAGTTACCATTACGAGCAGTACTTC. The chain joins TRBV6-5 to TRBJ2-7; D not resolved. The V gene lost 2 bases and the J gene lost 4 bases, with 3 bases spanning the gap. The CDR3 extends over 11 amino acids. Per germline, CDR1 MNHEY and CDR2 SVGAGI.

This chain links TRBV9 with TRBJ2-5; 13 bases align to TRBD2. V was clipped by 0 bases and J by 1 base; unmatched bases: 0. The CDR3 consists of 16 residues. Germline V gene lookup returns CDR1 SGDLS and CDR2 YYNGEE. CDR3 protein: CASSVGLAGGQETQYF. The CDR3 nucleotides read TGTGCCAGCAGCGTAGGACTAGCGGGGGGCCAAGAGACCCAGTACTTC.